This T cell receptor (beta chain) was documented in a study of CD8 T cells in Susac syndrome. RNA amounts of about 0.5 to 1 ug underwent reverse transcription with random hexamers. TCRdb re-derived calls from the immunoSEQ multiplex PCR reads in MiXCR, one entry per CDR3 protein. The data show around 45,000 distinct CDR3 sequences, 80% to 95% seen once. CDR1 SNHLY and CDR2 FYNNEI come from the germline V gene. V was clipped by 6 bases and J by 7 bases, with 21 bases between them. This CDR3 is built from 16 residues. This chain links TRBV2 with TRBJ1-4, with D uncertain. The receptor was isolated from a human donor in good health. The material sequenced was CD8+ T cells from PBMCs. This chain's CDR3 is CASSVNDEDDSEKLFF. CDR3 in DNA: TGTGCCAGCAGCGTGAACGACGAGGACGACTCTGAAAAACTGTTTTTT.